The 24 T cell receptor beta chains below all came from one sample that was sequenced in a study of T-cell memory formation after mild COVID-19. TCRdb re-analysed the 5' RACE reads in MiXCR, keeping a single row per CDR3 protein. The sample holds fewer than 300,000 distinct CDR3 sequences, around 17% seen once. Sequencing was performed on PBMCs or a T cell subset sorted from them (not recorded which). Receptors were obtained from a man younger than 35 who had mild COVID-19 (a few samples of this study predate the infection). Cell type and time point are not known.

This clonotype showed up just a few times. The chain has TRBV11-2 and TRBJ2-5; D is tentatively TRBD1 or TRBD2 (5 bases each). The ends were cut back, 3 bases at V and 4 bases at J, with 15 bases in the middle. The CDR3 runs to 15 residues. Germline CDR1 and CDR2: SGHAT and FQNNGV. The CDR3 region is CASSFGTGPGETQYF. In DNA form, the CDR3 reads TGTGCCAGCAGCTTCGGGACGGGGCCGGGAGAGACCCAGTACTTC.

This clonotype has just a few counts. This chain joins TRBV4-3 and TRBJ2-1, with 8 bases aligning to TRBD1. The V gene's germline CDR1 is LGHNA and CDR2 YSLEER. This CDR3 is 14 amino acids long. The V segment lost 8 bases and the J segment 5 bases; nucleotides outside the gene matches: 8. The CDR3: CASATVTGDNEQFF. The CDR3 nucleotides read TGCGCCAGCGCTACAGTGACAGGGGACAATGAGCAGTTCTTC.

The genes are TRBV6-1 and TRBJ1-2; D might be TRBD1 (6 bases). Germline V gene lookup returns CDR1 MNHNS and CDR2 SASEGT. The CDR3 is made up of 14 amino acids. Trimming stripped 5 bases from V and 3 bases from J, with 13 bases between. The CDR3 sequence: CASSYGQTDYGYTF. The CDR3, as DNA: TGTGCCAGCAGTTACGGACAGACGGACTATGGCTACACCTTC.

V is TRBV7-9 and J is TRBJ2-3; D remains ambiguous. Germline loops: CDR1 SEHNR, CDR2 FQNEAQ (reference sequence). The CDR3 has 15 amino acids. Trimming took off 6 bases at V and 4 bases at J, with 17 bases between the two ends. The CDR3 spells CASRPRVGLSDTQYF. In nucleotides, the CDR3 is TGTGCCAGCAGGCCACGGGTGGGTTTATCAGATACGCAGTATTTT.

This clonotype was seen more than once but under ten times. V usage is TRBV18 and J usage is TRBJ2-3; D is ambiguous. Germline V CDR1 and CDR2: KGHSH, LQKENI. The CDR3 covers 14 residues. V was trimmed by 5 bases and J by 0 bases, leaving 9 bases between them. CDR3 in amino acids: CASSTYTSTDTQYF. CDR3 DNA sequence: TGTGCCAGCTCAACTTATACTAGCACAGATACGCAGTATTTT.

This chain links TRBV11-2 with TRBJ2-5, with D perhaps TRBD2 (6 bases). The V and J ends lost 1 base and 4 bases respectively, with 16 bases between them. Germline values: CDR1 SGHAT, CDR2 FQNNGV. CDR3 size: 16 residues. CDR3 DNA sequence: TGTGCCAGCAGCTTAGGAGGGACTTCCCGGGGAGAGACCCAGTACTTC. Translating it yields CASSLGGTSRGETQYF.

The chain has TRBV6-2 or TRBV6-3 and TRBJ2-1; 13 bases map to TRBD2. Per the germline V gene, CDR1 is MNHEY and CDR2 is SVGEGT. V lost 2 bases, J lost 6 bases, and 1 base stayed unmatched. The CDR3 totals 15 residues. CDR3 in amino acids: CASSYGLAGVNEQFF. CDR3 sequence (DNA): TGTGCCAGCAGTTACGGACTAGCGGGGGTCAATGAGCAGTTCTTC.

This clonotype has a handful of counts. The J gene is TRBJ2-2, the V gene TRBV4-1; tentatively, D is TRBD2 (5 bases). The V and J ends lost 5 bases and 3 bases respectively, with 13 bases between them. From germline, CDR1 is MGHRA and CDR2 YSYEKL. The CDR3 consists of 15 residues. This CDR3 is CASSTIGADTGELFF. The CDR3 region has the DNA TGCGCCAGCAGCACAATCGGAGCGGACACCGGGGAGCTGTTTTTT.

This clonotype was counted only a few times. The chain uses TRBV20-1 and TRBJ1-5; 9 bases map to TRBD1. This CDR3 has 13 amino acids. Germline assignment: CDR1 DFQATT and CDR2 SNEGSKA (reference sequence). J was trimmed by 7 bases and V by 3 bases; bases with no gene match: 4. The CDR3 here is CSARGQGGQPQHF. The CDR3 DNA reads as TGCAGTGCTAGGGGACAGGGCGGACAGCCCCAGCATTTT.

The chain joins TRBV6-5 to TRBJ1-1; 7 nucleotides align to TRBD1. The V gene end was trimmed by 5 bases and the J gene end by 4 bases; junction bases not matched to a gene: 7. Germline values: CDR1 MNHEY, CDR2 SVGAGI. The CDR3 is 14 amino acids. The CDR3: CASSRGHGSTEAFF. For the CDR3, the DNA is TGTGCCAGCAGTAGGGGGCACGGGAGCACTGAAGCTTTCTTT.

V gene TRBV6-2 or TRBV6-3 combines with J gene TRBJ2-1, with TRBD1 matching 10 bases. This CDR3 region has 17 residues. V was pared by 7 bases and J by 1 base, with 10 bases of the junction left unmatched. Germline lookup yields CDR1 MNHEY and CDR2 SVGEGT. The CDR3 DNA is TGTGCCAGCATGGGCGGACAGGGGGGGAAATCCTACAATGAGCAGTTCTTC. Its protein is CASMGGQGGKSYNEQFF.

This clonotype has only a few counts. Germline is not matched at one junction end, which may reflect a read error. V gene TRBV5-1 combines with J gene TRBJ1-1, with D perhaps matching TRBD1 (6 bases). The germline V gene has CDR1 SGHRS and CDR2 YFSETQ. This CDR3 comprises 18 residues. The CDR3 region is CASRLAAGGGEKNTEAFF. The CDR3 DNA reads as TGCGCCAGCAGGTTGGCTGCCGGCGGGGGCGAGAAGAACACTGAAGCTTTCTTT. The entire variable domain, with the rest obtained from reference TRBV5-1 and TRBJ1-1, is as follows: KAGVTQTPRYLIKTRGQQVTLSCSPISGHRSVSWYQQTPGQGLQFLFEYFSETQRNKGNFPGRFSGRQFSNSRSEMNVSTLELGDSALYLCASRLAAGGGEKNTEAFFGQGTRLTVV.

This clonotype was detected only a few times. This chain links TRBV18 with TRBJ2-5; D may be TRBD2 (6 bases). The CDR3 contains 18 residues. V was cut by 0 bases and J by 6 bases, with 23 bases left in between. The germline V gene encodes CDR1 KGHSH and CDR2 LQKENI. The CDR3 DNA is TGTGCCAGCTCACCACCCGGGGCGAACCGTGGCGGGGCTAAGACCCAGTACTTC. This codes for CASSPPGANRGGAKTQYF.

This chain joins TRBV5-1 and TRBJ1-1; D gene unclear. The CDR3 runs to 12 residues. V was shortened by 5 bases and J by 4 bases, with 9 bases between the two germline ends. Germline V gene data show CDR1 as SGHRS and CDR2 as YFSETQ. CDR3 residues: CASREVGTEAFF. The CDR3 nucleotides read TGCGCCAGCAGAGAAGTGGGCACTGAAGCTTTCTTT.

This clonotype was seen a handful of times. CDR3 amino acids: CASSLAGKETQYF. CDR3 DNA: TGTGCCAGCAGCTTAGCGGGGAAAGAGACCCAGTACTTC. The chain carries TRBV6-6 and TRBJ2-5, with 8 bases lining up with TRBD2. The CDR3 loop spans 13 amino acids. The germline gives CDR1 MNHNY, CDR2 SVGAGI (reference sequence). V lost 6 bases to trimming and J lost 3 bases; unmatched junction nucleotides: 3.

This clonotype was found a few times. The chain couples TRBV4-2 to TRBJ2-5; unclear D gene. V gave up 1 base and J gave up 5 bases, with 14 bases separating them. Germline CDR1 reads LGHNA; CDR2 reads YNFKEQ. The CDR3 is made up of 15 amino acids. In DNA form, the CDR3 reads TGTGCCAGCAGCCAAGTCGGCTCCTCCGATGAGACCCAGTACTTC. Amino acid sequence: CASSQVGSSDETQYF.

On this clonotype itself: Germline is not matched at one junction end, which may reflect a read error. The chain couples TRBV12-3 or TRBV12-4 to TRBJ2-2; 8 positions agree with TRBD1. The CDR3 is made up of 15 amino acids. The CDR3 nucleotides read TGTGCCAGCAGTTTCAGGCAGGGGGCGGCCGGGGAGCAGTTTTTT. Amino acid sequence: CASSFRQGAAGEQFF.

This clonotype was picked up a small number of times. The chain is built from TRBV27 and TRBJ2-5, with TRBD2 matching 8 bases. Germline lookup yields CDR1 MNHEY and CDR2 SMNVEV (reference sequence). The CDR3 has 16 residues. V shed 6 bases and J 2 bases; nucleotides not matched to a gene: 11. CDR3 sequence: CASSNILRGGQETQYF. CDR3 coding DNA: TGTGCCAGCAGCAATATCCTCCGGGGGGGGCAAGAGACCCAGTACTTC.

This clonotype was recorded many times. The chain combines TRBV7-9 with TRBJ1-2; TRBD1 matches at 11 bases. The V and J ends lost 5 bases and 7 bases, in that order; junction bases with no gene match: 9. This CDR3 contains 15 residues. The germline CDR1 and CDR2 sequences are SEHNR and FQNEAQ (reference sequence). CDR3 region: CASSPSGQGASGYTF. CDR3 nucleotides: TGTGCCAGCAGCCCAAGTGGACAGGGGGCGAGTGGCTACACCTTC.

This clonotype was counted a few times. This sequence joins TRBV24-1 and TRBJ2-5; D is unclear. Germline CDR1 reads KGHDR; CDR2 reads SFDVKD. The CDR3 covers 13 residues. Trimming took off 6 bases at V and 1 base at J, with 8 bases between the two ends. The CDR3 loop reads CATSRGFQETQYF. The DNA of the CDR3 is TGTGCCACCAGTCGCGGCTTCCAAGAGACCCAGTACTTC.

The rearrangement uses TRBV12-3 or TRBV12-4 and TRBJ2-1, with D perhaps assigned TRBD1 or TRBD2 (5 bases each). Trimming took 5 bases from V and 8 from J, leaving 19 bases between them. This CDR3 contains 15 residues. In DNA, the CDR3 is TGTGCCAGCAGTACTTCCGGGGCGTTCCCCGATGAGCAGTTCTTC. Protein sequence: CASSTSGAFPDEQFF.

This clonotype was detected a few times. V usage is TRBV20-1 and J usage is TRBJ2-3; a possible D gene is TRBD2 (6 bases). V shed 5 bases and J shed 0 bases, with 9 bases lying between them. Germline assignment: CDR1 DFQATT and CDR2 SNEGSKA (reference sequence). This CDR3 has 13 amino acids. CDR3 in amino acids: CSAGLSSTDTQYF. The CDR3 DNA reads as TGCAGTGCTGGACTATCTAGCACAGATACGCAGTATTTT.

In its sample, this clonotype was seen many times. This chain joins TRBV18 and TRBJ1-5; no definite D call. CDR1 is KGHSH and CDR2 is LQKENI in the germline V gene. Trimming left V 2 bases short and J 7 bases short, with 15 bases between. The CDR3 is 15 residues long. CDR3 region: CASSPIKHPGQPQHF. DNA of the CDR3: TGTGCCAGCTCACCAATAAAACATCCGGGGCAGCCCCAGCATTTT.

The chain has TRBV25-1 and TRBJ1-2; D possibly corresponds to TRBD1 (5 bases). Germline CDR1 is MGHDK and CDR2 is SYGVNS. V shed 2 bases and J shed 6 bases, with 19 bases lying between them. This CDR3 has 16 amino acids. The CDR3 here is CASSEPHNRGKDGYTF. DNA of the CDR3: TGTGCCAGCAGTGAACCCCACAATCGGGGCAAGGATGGCTACACCTTC.